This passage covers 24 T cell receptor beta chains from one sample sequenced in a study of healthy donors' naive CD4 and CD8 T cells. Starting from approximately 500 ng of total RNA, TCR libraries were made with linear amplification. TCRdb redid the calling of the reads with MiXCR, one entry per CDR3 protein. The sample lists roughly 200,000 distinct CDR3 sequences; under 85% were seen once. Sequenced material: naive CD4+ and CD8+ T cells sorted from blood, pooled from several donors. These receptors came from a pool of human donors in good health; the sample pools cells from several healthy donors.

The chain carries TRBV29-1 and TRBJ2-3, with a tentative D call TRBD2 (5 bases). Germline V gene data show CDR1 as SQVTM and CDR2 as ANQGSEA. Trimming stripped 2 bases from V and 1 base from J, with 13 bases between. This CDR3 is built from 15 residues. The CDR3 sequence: CSVERLAPGTDTQYF. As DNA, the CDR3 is TGCAGCGTTGAACGGCTAGCACCAGGCACAGATACGCAGTATTTT.

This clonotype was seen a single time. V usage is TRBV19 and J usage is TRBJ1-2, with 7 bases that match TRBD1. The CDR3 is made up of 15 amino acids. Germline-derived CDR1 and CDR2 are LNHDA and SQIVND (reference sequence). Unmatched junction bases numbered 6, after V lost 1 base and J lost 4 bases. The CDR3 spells CASSIVADRSYGYTF. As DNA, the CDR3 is TGTGCCAGTAGTATAGTGGCGGACAGGAGCTATGGCTACACCTTC.

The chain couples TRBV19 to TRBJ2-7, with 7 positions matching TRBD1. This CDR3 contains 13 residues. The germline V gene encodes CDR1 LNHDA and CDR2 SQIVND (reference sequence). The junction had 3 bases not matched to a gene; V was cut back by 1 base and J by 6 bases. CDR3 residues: CASSIATGTEQYV. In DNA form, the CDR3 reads TGTGCCAGTAGTATAGCGACAGGGACCGAGCAGTACGTC.

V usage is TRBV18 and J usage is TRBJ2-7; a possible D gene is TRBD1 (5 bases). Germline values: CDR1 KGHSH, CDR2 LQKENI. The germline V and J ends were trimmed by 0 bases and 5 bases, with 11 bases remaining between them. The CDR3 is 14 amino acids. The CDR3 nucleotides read TGTGCCAGCTCACCACCCGAAGGGGTCCACGAGCAGTACTTC. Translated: CASSPPEGVHEQYF.

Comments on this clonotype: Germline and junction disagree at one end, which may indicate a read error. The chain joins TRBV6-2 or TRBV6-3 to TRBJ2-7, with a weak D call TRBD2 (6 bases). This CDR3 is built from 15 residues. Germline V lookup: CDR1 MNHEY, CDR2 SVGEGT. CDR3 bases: TGTGCCAGCAGCTACTCGGGAGCCCACGTCTACGAGCAGTACTTC. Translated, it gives CASSYSGAHVYEQYF.

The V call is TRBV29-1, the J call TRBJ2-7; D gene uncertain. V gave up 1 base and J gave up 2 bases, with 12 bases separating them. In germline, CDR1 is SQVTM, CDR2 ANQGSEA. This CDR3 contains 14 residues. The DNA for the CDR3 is TGCAGCGTTGAAGGGGTCAATGGAGCCTACGAGCAGTACTTC. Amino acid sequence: CSVEGVNGAYEQYF.

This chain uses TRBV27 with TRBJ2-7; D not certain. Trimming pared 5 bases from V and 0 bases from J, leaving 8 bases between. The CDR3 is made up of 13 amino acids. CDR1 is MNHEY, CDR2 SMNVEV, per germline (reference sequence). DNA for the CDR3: TGTGCCAGCAGTATCCAGAGCTCCTACGAGCAGTACTTC. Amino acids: CASSIQSSYEQYF.

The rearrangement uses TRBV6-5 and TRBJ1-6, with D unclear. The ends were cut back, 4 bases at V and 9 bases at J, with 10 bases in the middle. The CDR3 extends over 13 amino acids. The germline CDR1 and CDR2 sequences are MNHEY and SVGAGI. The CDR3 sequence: CASSLDFTSPLHF. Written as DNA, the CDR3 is TGTGCCAGCAGTTTGGATTTTACTTCACCCCTCCACTTT.

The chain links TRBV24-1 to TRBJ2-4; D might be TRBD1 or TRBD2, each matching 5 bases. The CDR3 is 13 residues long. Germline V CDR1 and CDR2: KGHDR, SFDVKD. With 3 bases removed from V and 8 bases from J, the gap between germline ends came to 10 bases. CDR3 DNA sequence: TGTGCCACCAGTGATAGTAGGGGAGACATTCAGTACTTC. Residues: CATSDSRGDIQYF.

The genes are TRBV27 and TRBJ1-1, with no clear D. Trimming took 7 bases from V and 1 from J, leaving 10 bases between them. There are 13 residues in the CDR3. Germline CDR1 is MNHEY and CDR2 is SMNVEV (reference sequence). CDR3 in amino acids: CASTYSRNTEAFF. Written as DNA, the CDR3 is TGTGCCAGCACCTACAGTAGGAACACTGAAGCTTTCTTT.

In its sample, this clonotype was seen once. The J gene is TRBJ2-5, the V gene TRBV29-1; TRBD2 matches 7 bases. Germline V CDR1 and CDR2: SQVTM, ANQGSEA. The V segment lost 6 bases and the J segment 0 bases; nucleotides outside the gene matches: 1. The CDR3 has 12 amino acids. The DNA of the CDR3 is TGCAGCGTGACTAGCCACCAAGAGACCCAGTACTTC. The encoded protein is CSVTSHQETQYF.

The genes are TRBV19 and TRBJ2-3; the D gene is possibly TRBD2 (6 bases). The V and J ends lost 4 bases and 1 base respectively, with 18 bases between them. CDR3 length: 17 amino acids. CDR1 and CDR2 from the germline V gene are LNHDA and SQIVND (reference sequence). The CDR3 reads CASSKSLRDWGTDTQYF. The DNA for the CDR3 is TGTGCCAGTAGTAAAAGCCTCCGGGACTGGGGCACAGATACGCAGTATTTT.

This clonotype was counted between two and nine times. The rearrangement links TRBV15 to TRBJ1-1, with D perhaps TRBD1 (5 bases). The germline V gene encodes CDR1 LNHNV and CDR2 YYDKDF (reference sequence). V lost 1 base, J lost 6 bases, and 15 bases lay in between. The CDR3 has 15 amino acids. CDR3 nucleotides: TGTGCCACCAGCAGAGGGACAACCCTGGGGGCTGAAGCTTTCTTT. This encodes CATSRGTTLGAEAFF.

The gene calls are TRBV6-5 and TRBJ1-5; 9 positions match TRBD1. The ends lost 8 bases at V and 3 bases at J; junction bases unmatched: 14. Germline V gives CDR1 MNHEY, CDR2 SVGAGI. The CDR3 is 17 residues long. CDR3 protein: CASRQRAGTGLNQPQHF. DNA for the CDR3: TGTGCCAGCCGTCAGAGGGCGGGGACAGGGCTCAATCAGCCCCAGCATTTT.

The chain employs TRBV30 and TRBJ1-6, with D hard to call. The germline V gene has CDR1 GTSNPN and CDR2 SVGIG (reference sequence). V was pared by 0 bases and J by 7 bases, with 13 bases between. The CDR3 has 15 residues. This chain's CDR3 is CAWSVLETPNSPLHF. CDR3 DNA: TGTGCCTGGAGTGTTCTCGAGACCCCGAATTCACCCCTCCACTTT. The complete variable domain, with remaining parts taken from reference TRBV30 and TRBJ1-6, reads SQTIHQWPATLVQPVGSPLSLECTVEGTSNPNLYWYRQAAGRGLQLLFYSVGIGQISSEVPQNLSASRPQDRQFILSSKKLLLSDSGFYLCAWSVLETPNSPLHFGNGTRLTVT.

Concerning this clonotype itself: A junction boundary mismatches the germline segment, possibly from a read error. CDR3 protein: CSAEVVQVWNEQFF. CDR3 nucleotide sequence: TGCAGCGCTGAAGTCGTGCAGGTATGGAATGAGCAGTTCTTC. The genes are TRBV29-1 and TRBJ2-1, with no clear D. CDR1 is SQVTM and CDR2 is ANQGSEA in the germline V gene. The CDR3 extends over 14 amino acids.

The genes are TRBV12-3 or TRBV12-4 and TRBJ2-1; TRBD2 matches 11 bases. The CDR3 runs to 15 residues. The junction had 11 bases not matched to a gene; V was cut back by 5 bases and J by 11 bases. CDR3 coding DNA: TGTGCCAGCAGTCCAGGACTAGCGGGTTACGATAAGCAGTTCTTC. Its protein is CASSPGLAGYDKQFF.

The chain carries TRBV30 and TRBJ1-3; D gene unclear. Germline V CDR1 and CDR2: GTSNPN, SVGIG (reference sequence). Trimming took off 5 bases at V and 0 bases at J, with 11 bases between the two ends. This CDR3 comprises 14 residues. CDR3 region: CAWCFEASGNTIYF. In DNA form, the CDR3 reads TGTGCCTGGTGCTTCGAGGCCTCTGGAAACACCATATATTTT.

The CDR3 DNA reads as TGCAGCGTCCGACTAGCGGGGCTCTACGAGCAGTACTTC. This translates into CSVRLAGLYEQYF. The chain combines TRBV29-1 with TRBJ2-7; 11 bases agree with TRBD2. The V segment lost 6 bases and the J segment 3 bases; nucleotides outside the gene matches: 4. The CDR3 contains 13 residues. CDR1 and CDR2 (germline): SQVTM, ANQGSEA.

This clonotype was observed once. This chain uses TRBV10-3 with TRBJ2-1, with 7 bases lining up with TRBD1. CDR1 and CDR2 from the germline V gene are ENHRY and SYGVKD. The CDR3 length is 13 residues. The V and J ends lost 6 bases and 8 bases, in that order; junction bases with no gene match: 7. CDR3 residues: CAIRGDSIHEQFF. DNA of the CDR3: TGTGCCATCAGGGGGGACAGTATCCATGAGCAGTTCTTC.

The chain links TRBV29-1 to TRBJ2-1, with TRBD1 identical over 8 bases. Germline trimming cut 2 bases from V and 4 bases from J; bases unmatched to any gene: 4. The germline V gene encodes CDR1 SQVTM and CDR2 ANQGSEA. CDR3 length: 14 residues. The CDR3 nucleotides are TGCAGCGTTGAACCTGGGGACAGGTACAATGAGCAGTTCTTC. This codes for CSVEPGDRYNEQFF.

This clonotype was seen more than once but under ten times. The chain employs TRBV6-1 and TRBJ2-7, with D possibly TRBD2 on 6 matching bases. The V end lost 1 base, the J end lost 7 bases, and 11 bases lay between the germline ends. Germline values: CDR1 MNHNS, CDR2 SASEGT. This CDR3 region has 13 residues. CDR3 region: CASSEVTAGEQYF. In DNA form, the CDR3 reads TGTGCCAGCAGTGAAGTGACGGCGGGAGAGCAGTACTTC.

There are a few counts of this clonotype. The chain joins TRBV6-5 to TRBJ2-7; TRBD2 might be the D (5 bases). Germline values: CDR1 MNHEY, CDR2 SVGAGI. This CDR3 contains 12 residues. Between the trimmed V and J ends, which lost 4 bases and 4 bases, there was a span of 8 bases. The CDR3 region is CASSLGRYEQYF. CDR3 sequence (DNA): TGTGCCAGCAGTTTAGGGAGATACGAGCAGTACTTC.

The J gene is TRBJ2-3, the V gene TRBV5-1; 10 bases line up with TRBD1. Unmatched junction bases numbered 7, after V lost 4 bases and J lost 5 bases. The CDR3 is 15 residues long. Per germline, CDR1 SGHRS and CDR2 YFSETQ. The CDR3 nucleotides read TGCGCCAGCAGCGGCCGGGACAGGGGACGAGATACGCAGTATTTT. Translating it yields CASSGRDRGRDTQYF.